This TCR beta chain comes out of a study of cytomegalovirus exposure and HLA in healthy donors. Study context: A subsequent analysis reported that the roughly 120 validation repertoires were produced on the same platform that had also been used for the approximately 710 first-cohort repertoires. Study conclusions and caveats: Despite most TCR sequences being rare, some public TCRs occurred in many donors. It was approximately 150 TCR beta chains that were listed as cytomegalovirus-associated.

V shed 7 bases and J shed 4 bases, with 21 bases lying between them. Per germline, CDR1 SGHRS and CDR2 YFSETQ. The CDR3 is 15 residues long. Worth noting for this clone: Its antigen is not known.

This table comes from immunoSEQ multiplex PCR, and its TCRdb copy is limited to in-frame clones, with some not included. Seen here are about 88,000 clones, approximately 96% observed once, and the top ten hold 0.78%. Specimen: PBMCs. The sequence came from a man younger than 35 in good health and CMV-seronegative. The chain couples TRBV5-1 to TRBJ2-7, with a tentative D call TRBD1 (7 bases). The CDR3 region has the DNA TGCGCCAGCTCCAAGAGTGGAGGGGGCAGGTACGAGCAGTACTTC. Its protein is CASSKSGGGRYEQYF.